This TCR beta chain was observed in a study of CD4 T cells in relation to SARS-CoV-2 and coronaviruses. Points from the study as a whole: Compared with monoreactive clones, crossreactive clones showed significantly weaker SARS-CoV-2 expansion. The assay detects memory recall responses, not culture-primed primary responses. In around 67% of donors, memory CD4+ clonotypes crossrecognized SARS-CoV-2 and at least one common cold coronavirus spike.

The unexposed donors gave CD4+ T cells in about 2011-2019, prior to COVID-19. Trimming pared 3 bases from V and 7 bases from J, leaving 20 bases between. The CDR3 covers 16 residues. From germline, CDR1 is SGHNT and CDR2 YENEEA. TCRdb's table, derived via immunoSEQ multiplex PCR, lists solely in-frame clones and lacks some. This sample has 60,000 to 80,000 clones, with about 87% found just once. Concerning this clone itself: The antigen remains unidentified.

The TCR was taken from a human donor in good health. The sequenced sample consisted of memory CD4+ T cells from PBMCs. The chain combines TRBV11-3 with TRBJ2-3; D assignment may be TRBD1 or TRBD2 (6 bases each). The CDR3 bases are TGTGCCAGCAGCTTGGGGCATGGGGGGACACTGCATACGCAGTATTTT. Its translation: CASSLGHGGTLHTQYF.